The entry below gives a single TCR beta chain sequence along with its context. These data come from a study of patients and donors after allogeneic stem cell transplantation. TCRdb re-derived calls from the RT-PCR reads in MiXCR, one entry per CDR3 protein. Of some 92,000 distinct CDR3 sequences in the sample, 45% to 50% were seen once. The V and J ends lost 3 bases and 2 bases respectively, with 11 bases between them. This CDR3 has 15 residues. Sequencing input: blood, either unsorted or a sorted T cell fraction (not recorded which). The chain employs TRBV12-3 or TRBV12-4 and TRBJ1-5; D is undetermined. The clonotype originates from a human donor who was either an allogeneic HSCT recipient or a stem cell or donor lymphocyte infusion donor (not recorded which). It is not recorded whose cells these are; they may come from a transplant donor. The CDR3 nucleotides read TGTGCCAGCAGTTTTTGGGAGGCCCGCAATCAGCCCCAGCATTTT. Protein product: CASSFWEARNQPQHF.